This T cell receptor beta chain is drawn from a study of blood T cell repertoires in COVID-19. Germline V lookup: CDR1 MNHEY, CDR2 SVGAGI. The CDR3 has 14 residues. The germline V and J ends were trimmed by 7 bases and 6 bases, with 18 bases remaining between them. The assay was immunoSEQ multiplex PCR, and TCRdb's table has in-frame clones only and misses some. In the table there are 240,000 or so clones, around 83% of which are singletons. This sequence joins TRBV6-5 and TRBJ1-2; TRBD1 might be the D (5 bases). The source is an elderly woman with acute or convalescent COVID-19. Sequenced: peripheral blood. This CDR3 is CASISGGNLDGYTF. CDR3 coding DNA: TGTGCCAGCATTTCCGGGGGGAATCTCGATGGCTACACCTTC.